The rows below give T cell receptor beta chains drawn from one sample of a study of control samples from healthy donors and cancer patients. Sequencing used immunoSEQ multiplex PCR; TCRdb keeps in-frame clones, though not all of them. The sample has roughly 50,000 clones; around 94% are singletons. The specimen was blood. These receptors all stem from a man aged 25 to 40 in good health. CDR3s include the opening cysteine and the closing phenylalanine or tryptophan. The D gene is left open where the match is weak. Clone size is shown for a subset of rows, as once, few, many or a class of expanded clone.

d_call: NA; clone_size: NA; v_call: TRBV19; j_call: TRBJ2-1; cdr3_nt: TGTGCCAGTAATGTAGGCGGGTGGGTATCCTACAATGAGCAGTTCTTC; cdr3_aa: CASNVGGWVSYNEQFF
d_call: NA; clone_size: few; v_call: TRBV2; j_call: TRBJ1-5; cdr3_nt: TGTGCCAGCAGGGTTCCAGGGACAAGAAATCAGCCCCAGCATTTT; cdr3_aa: CASRVPGTRNQPQHF
d_call: TRBD2; clone_size: NA; v_call: TRBV6-4; j_call: TRBJ2-1; cdr3_nt: TGTGCCAGCTCCCAAAGAGCGGGGGGGCACAATGAGCAGTTCTTC; cdr3_aa: CASSQRAGGHNEQFF
d_call: NA; clone_size: NA; v_call: TRBV6-1; j_call: TRBJ1-5; cdr3_nt: TGTGCCAGCAGTGAACGCAGGGATCAGCCCCAGCATTTT; cdr3_aa: CASSERRDQPQHF
d_call: NA; clone_size: NA; v_call: TRBV7-8; j_call: TRBJ2-2; cdr3_nt: TGTGCCAGCGGCAACACCGGGGAGCTGTTTTTT; cdr3_aa: CASGNTGELFF
d_call: TRBD1; clone_size: NA; v_call: TRBV6-5; j_call: TRBJ1-2; cdr3_nt: TGTGCCAGCGAAACAGGGGGCAGAAACTATGGCTACACCTTC; cdr3_aa: CASETGGRNYGYTF
d_call: NA; clone_size: NA; v_call: TRBV9; j_call: TRBJ1-2; cdr3_nt: TGTGCCAGCAGCGGGCCCCTCCCTAACTATGGCTACACCTTC; cdr3_aa: CASSGPLPNYGYTF
d_call: TRBD1; clone_size: NA; v_call: TRBV5-1; j_call: TRBJ1-4; cdr3_nt: TGCGCCAGCACCACAGGGGGAAGAGGGACTAATGAAAAACTGTTTTTT; cdr3_aa: CASTTGGRGTNEKLFF
d_call: TRBD2; clone_size: NA; v_call: TRBV5-1; j_call: TRBJ2-7; cdr3_nt: TGCGCCAGCAGCTTGGCCGCGGCTAGCGGGAGTTCCCACGAGCAGTACTTC; cdr3_aa: CASSLAAASGSSHEQYF
d_call: NA; clone_size: NA; v_call: TRBV6-9; j_call: TRBJ2-5; cdr3_nt: TGTGCCAGCAGTTACGTAGAGACCCAGTACTTC; cdr3_aa: CASSYVETQYF
d_call: TRBD2; clone_size: NA; v_call: TRBV24-1; j_call: TRBJ2-1; cdr3_nt: TGTGCCACCAGTGATTTTGGGCTAGCGGGAGATGAGCAGTTCTTC; cdr3_aa: CATSDFGLAGDEQFF
d_call: NA; clone_size: NA; v_call: TRBV5-4; j_call: TRBJ1-6; cdr3_nt: TGTGCCAGCAATAGGGATAATTCACCCCTCCACTTT; cdr3_aa: CASNRDNSPLHF
d_call: TRBD1; clone_size: NA; v_call: TRBV5-1; j_call: TRBJ1-3; cdr3_nt: TGCGCCAGCAGCGACTGGACAGGGGGCTCCCTCTCTGGAAACACCATATATTTT; cdr3_aa: CASSDWTGGSLSGNTIYF
d_call: TRBD1; clone_size: NA; v_call: TRBV4-1; j_call: TRBJ1-4; cdr3_nt: TGCGCCAGCAGCCGGGACAGGGGGAATGAAAAACTGTTTTTT; cdr3_aa: CASSRDRGNEKLFF
d_call: TRBD2; clone_size: NA; v_call: TRBV7-9; j_call: TRBJ2-5; cdr3_nt: TGTGCCAGCAGCTTTGTTCGGACTAGCGGGGAGACCCAGTACTTC; cdr3_aa: CASSFVRTSGETQYF
d_call: NA; clone_size: NA; v_call: TRBV18; j_call: TRBJ1-4; cdr3_nt: TGTGCCAGCTCACCGCGACGTGATGAAAAACTGTTTTTT; cdr3_aa: CASSPRRDEKLFF
d_call: NA; clone_size: NA; v_call: TRBV28; j_call: TRBJ1-1; cdr3_nt: TGTGCCAGCAGTTTTGACCGTGGTGAAGCTTTCTTT; cdr3_aa: CASSFDRGEAFF
d_call: TRBD1; clone_size: NA; v_call: TRBV5-1; j_call: TRBJ2-2; cdr3_nt: TGCGCCAGCATGGACAGGGCTAACACCGGGGAGCTGTTTTTT; cdr3_aa: CASMDRANTGELFF
d_call: NA; clone_size: NA; v_call: TRBV29-1; j_call: TRBJ1-1; cdr3_nt: TGCAGCGTTGTAGACCTCCGAGCTTTCTTT; cdr3_aa: CSVVDLRAFF